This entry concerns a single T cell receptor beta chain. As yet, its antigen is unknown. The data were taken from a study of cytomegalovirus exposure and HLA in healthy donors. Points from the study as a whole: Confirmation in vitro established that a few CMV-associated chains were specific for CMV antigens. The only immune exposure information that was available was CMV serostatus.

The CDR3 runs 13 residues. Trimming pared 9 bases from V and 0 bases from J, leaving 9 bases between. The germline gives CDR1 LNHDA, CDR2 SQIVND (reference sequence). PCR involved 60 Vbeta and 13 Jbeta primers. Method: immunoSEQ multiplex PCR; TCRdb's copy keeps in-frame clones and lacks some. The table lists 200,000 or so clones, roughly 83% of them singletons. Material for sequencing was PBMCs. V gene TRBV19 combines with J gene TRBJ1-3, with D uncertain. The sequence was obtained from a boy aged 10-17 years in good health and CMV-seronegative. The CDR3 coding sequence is TGTGCCAGCACAGCTTACTCTGGAAACACCATATATTTT. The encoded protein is CASTAYSGNTIYF.